The 8 T cell receptor beta chains below were found in one sample sequenced in a study of blood T cell repertoires in COVID-19. The table came from immunoSEQ multiplex PCR; TCRdb's copy has only in-frame clones and leaves some out. The sample has roughly 250,000 clones, 70% to 90% seen once. Sequenced sample: peripheral blood. The source of these receptors is a man aged 50 to 59 with acute or convalescent COVID-19.

The chain links TRBV19 to TRBJ1-6; D not certain. This CDR3 comprises 14 residues. CDR1 LNHDA and CDR2 SQIVND come from the germline V gene (reference sequence). Trimming took 0 bases from V and 9 from J, leaving 9 bases between them. CDR3 DNA sequence: TGTGCCAGTAGTATAGAGCGCCGGGGTTCACCCCTCCACTTT. Protein: CASSIERRGSPLHF.

Only one count was recorded for this clone. This rearrangement joins TRBV10-3 to TRBJ2-2, with D hard to call. CDR3 length: 12 residues. Germline CDR1 ENHRY, CDR2 SYGVKD. The V and J ends lost 0 bases and 7 bases respectively, with 3 bases between them. CDR3 sequence reads: CAISESIGELFF. CDR3 DNA: TGTGCCATCAGTGAGTCCATCGGGGAGCTGTTTTTT.

The count of this clone is one. The chain uses TRBV3-1 (or the pseudogene TRBV3-2) and TRBJ1-2, with D possibly matching TRBD1 (5 bases). The ends were cut back, 4 bases at V and 2 bases at J, with 11 bases in the middle. The germline V gene has CDR1 LGHDT and CDR2 YNNKEL (reference sequence). This CDR3 has 14 amino acids. The CDR3 spells CASSLGRGNYGYTF. Here the CDR3 DNA reads TGTGCCAGCAGCCTCGGGCGGGGGAACTATGGCTACACCTTC.

This CDR3 reads CASSPGQGLYGYTF. Written as DNA, the CDR3 is TGTGCCAGCAGCCCGGGACAGGGCCTCTATGGCTACACCTTC. The chain couples TRBV7-6 to TRBJ1-2; 9 bases map to TRBD1. The J segment lost 4 bases and the V segment lost 5 bases, leaving 5 bases of the junction unmatched. Germline CDR1 reads SGHVS; CDR2 reads FNYEAQ. CDR3 length: 14 amino acids.

This rearrangement joins TRBV5-1 to TRBJ1-2; no clear D. The CDR3 is made up of 16 amino acids. The V gene's germline CDR1 is SGHRS and CDR2 YFSETQ. V was cut by 0 bases and J by 2 bases, with 14 bases left in between. The chain's CDR3 is CASSLGGNGVNYGYTF. The CDR3 region has the DNA TGCGCCAGCAGCTTGGGTGGAAACGGGGTCAACTATGGCTACACCTTC.

The V call is TRBV12-3 or TRBV12-4, the J call TRBJ1-2; D is uncertain. The CDR3 runs to 12 residues. V lost 6 bases to trimming and J lost 13 bases, with 18 bases between them. CDR3 sequence: CASRRTAGKFTF. In DNA form, the CDR3 reads TGTGCCAGCAGACGAACAGCGGGTAAATTCACCTTC.

The chain has TRBV6-5 and TRBJ1-3; 9 bases align to TRBD1. V shed 0 bases and J 3 bases; nucleotides not matched to a gene: 3. Germline V gives CDR1 MNHEY, CDR2 SVGAGI. The CDR3 spans 16 residues. CDR3 nucleotide sequence: TGTGCCAGCAGTTACTCACAGGGGGCGATTGGAAACACCATATATTTT. Amino acid sequence: CASSYSQGAIGNTIYF.

The rearrangement joins TRBV11-3 to TRBJ2-5, with D possibly TRBD2 on 5 matching bases. The length of the CDR3 is 16 residues. Germline V CDR1 and CDR2: SGHNT, YENEEA. V was pared by 7 bases and J by 4 bases, with 22 bases between. CDR3 nucleotides: TGTGCCAGCACCCAAGTTGCGGGCGGCCTGGGAGAGACCCAGTACTTC. As protein: CASTQVAGGLGETQYF.